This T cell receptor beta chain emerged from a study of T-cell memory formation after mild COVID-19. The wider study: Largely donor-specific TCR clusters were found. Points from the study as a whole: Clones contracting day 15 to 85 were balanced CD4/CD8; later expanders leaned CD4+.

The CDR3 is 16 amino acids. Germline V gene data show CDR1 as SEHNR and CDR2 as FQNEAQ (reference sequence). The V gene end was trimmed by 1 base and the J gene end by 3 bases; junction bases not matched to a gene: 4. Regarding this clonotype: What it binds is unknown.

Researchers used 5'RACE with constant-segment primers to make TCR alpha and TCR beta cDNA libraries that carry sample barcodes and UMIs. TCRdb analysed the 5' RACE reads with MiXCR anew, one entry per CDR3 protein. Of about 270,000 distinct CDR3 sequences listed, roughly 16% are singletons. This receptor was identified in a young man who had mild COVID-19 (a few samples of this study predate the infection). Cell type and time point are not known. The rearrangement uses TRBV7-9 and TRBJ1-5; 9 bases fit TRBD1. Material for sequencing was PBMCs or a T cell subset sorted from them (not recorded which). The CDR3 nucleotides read TGTGCCAGCAGCTTAGAAGGACAGGGGTTCAATCAGCCCCAGCATTTT. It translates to CASSLEGQGFNQPQHF.